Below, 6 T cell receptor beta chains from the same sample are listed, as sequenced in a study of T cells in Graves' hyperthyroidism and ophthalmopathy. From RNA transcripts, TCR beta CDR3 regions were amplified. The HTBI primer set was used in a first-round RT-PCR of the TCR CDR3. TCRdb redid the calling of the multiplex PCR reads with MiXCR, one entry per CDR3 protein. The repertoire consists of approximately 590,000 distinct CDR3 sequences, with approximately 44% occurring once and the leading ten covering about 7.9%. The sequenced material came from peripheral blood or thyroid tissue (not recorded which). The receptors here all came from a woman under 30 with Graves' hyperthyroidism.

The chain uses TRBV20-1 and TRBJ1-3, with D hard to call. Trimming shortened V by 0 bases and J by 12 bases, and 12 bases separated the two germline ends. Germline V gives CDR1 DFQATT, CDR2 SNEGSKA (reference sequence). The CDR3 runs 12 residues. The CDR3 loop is CSARDRTSGIYF. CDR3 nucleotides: TGCAGTGCTAGAGACCGGACTAGCGGCATATATTTT.

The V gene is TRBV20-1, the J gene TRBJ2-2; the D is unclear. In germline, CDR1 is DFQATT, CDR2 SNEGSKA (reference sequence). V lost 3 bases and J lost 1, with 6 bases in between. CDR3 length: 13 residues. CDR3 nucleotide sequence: TGCAGTGCTAGTCCAGGGAACACCGGGGAGCTGTTTTTT. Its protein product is CSASPGNTGELFF.

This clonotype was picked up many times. The CDR3 DNA is TGTGCCAGCAGCTTAGATGCTAGCGGGTCTACCTACGAGCAGTACTTC. Translation: CASSLDASGSTYEQYF. The chain employs TRBV7-2 and TRBJ2-7, with TRBD2 matching over 8 bases. CDR1 is SGHTA and CDR2 is FQGNSA in the germline V gene. The CDR3 loop spans 16 amino acids. V shed 1 base and J 2 bases; nucleotides not matched to a gene: 7.

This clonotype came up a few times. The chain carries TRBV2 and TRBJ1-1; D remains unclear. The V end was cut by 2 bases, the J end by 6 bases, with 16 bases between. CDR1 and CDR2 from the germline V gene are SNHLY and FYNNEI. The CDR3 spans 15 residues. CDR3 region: CASSETASTFPEAFF. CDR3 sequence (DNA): TGTGCCAGCAGTGAAACCGCCTCTACTTTCCCTGAAGCTTTCTTT. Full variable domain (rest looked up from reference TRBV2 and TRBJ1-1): EPEVTQTPSHQVTQMGQEVILRCVPISNHLYFYWYRQILGQKVEFLVSFYNNEISEKSEIFDDQFSVERPDGSNFTLKIRSTKLEDSAMYFCASSETASTFPEAFFGQGTRLTVV.

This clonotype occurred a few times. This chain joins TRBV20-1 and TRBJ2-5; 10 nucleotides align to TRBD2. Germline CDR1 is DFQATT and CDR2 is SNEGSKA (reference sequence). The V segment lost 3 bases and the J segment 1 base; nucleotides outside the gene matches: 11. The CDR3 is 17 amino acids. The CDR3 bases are TGCAGTGCTAGGGTTCCTCTAGCGGGAGTTCCCCAAGAGACCCAGTACTTC. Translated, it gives CSARVPLAGVPQETQYF.

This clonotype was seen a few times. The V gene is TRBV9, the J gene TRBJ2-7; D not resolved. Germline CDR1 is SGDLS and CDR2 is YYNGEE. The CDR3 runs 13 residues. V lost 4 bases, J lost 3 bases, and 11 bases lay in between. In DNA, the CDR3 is TGTGCCAGCAGCCTACCAGACGGCTACGAGCAGTACTTC. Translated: CASSLPDGYEQYF.